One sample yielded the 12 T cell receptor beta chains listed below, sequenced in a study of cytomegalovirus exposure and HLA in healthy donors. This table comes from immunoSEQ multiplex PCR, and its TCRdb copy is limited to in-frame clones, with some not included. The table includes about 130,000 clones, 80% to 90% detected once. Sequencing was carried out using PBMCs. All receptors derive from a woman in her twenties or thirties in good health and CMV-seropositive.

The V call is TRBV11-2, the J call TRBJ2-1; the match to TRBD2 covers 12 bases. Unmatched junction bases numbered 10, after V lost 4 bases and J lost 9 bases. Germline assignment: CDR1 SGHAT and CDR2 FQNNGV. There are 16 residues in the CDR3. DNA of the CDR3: TGTGCCAGCAGCTCCCGACTAGCGGGAGTTGAAGGTGAGCAGTTCTTC. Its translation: CASSSRLAGVEGEQFF.

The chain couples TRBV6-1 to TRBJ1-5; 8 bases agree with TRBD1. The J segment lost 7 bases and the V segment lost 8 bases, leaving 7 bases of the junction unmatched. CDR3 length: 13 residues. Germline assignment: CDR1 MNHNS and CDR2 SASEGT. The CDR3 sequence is CASRTGLVQPQHF. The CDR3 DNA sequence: TGTGCCAGCCGGACAGGGTTGGTGCAGCCCCAGCATTTT.

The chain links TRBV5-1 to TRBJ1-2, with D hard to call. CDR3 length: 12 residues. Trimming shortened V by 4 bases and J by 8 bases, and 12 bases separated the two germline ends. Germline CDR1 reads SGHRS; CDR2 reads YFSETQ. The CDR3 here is CASSPMGRGYTF. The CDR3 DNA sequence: TGCGCCAGCAGCCCTATGGGGAGAGGCTACACCTTC.

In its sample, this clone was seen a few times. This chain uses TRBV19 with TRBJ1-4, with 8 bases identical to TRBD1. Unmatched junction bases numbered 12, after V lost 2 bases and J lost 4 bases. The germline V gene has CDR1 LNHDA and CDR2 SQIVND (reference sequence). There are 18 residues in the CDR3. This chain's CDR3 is CASSILYYGQGNNEKLFF. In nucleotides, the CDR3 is TGTGCCAGTAGTATACTCTATTACGGACAGGGCAATAATGAAAAACTGTTTTTT. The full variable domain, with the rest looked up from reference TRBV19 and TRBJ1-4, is DGGITQSPKYLFRKEGQNVTLSCEQNLNHDAMYWYRQDPGQGLRLIYYSQIVNDFQKGDIAEGYSVSREKKESFPLTVTSAQKNPTAFYLCASSILYYGQGNNEKLFFGSGTQLSVL.

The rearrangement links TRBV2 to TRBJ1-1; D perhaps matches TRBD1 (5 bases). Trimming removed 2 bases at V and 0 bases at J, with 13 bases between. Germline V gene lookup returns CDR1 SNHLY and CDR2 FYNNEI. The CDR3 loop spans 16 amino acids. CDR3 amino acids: CASSEIQGSMNTEAFF. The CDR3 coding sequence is TGTGCCAGCAGTGAAATCCAGGGCTCGATGAACACTGAAGCTTTCTTT.

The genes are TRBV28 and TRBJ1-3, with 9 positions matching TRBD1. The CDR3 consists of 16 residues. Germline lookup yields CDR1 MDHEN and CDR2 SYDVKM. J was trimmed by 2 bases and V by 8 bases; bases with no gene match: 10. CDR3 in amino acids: CASLKPGQGTGNTIYF. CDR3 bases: TGTGCCAGCCTCAAACCGGGACAGGGAACTGGAAACACCATATATTTT. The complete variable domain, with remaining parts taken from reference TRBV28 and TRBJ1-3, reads DVKVTQSSRYLVKRTGEKVFLECVQDMDHENMFWYRQDPGLGLRLIYFSYDVKMKEKGDIPEGYSVSREKKERFSLILESASTNQTSMYLCASLKPGQGTGNTIYFGEGSWLTVV.

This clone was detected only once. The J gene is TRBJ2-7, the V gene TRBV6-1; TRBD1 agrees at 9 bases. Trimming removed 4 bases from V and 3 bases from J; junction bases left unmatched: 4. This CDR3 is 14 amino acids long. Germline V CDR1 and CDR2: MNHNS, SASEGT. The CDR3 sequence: CASSADRGVYEQYF. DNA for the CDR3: TGTGCCAGCAGTGCAGACAGGGGGGTCTACGAGCAGTACTTC.

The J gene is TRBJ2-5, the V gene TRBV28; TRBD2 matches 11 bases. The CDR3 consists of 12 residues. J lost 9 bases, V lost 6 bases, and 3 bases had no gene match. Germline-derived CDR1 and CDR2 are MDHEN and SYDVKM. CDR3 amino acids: CASSQTSGAQYF. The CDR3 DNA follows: TGTGCCAGCAGCCAGACTAGCGGGGCCCAGTACTTC. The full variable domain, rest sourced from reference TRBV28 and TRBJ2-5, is DVKVTQSSRYLVKRTGEKVFLECVQDMDHENMFWYRQDPGLGLRLIYFSYDVKMKEKGDIPEGYSVSREKKERFSLILESASTNQTSMYLCASSQTSGAQYFGPGTRLLVL.

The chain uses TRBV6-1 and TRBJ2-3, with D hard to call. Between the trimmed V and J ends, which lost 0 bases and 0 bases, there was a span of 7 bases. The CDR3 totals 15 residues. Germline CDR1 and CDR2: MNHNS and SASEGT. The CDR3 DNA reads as TGTGCCAGCAGTGAAGCGGCTGCTAGCACAGATACGCAGTATTTT. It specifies CASSEAAASTDTQYF.

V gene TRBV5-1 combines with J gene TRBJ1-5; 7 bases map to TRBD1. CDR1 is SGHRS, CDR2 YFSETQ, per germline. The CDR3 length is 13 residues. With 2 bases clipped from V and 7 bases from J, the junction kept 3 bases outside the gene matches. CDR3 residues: CASSLQGWQPQHF. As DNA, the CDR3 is TGCGCCAGCAGCTTACAGGGGTGGCAGCCCCAGCATTTT.

The CDR3 protein is CASSLTGGVGNTIYF. The CDR3 nucleotides read TGTGCCAGCAGCTTAACAGGGGGAGTTGGAAACACCATATATTTT. The chain recombines TRBV7-9 with TRBJ1-3; TRBD1 agrees at 8 bases. This CDR3 comprises 15 residues. The germline gives CDR1 SEHNR, CDR2 FQNEAQ (reference sequence). V lost 2 bases, J lost 3 bases, and 3 bases stayed unmatched.

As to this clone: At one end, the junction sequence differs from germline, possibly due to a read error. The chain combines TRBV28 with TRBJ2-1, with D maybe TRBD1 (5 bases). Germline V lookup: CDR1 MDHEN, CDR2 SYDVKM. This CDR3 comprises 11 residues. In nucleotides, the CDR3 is TGCAAGGCAGGGACCTACAATGAGCAGTTCTTC. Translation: CKAGTYNEQFF.